This passage covers 31 T cell receptor beta chains from one sample sequenced in a study of cytomegalovirus exposure and HLA in healthy donors. 13 Jbeta primers and 60 Vbeta primers were used for the PCR. Method: immunoSEQ multiplex PCR; TCRdb's copy keeps in-frame clones and lacks some. Altogether 100,000 to 150,000 clones are present, approximately 80% being singletons, with the ten largest covering roughly 3.9%. The sample consisted of PBMCs. These receptors all come from a male donor in good health and CMV-seropositive.

V usage is TRBV28 and J usage is TRBJ1-1; D remains ambiguous. CDR3 length: 12 residues. V was trimmed by 7 bases and J by 10 bases, leaving 16 bases between them. Germline V gives CDR1 MDHEN, CDR2 SYDVKM. The CDR3 here is CASTDNSWRAFF. Written as DNA, the CDR3 is TGTGCCAGCACTGACAATTCTTGGCGAGCTTTCTTT.

V is TRBV13 and J is TRBJ2-3, with D possibly being TRBD2 (5 bases). The V end was cut by 3 bases, the J end by 2 bases, with 12 bases between. The CDR3 runs 15 residues. Germline V gene sequence: CDR1 PRHDT, CDR2 FYEKMQ (reference sequence). The CDR3 nucleotides read TGTGCCAGCAGCTTGTCCGGGGAGTTCACAGATACGCAGTATTTT. Residues: CASSLSGEFTDTQYF.

The J gene is TRBJ1-5, the V gene TRBV18; D gene ambiguous. Germline V gene data show CDR1 as KGHSH and CDR2 as LQKENI. The CDR3 covers 14 residues. V lost 2 bases, J lost 0 bases, and 5 bases lay in between. CDR3 DNA: TGTGCCAGCTCACCAGGCAGTAGCAATCAGCCCCAGCATTTT. Amino acids: CASSPGSSNQPQHF.

V and J are TRBV6-1 and TRBJ1-1; 8 nucleotides align to TRBD1. After removal of 2 bases from V and 5 bases from J, the junction contained 13 bases not matched to a gene. The CDR3 length is 17 residues. CDR1 is MNHNS, CDR2 SASEGT, per germline. The CDR3 DNA reads TGTGCCAGCAGTGAAAGACAGGGGATGCGAGCGGGAACTGAAGCTTTCTTT. Protein: CASSERQGMRAGTEAFF.

The rearrangement uses TRBV11-2 and TRBJ1-1, with D possibly matching TRBD1 (6 bases). Per the germline V gene, CDR1 is SGHAT and CDR2 is FQNNGV. This CDR3 is built from 12 residues. With 4 bases removed from V and 6 bases from J, the gap between germline ends came to 9 bases. The CDR3, as DNA: TGTGCCAGCAGCTCACAGGGCGCTGAAGCTTTCTTT. Encoded protein: CASSSQGAEAFF.

This rearrangement joins TRBV7-8 to TRBJ2-4, with 10 bases that match TRBD1. V shed 4 bases and J 7 bases; nucleotides not matched to a gene: 7. The CDR3 runs to 15 residues. In germline, CDR1 is SGHVS, CDR2 FQNEAQ. The CDR3 loop is CASSSHGTGDNIQYF. The CDR3 bases are TGTGCCAGCAGCTCACACGGGACAGGGGATAACATTCAGTACTTC.

The CDR3 loop reads CASSLGTLTSTDTQYF. CDR3 DNA: TGCGCCAGCAGCTTGGGGACTCTTACCAGCACAGATACGCAGTATTTT. The chain uses TRBV5-1 and TRBJ2-3; a weak D match, TRBD2 (5 bases). V was cut by 0 bases and J by 0 bases, with 11 bases left in between. This CDR3 has 16 residues. Germline V CDR1 and CDR2: SGHRS, YFSETQ.

The chain combines TRBV19 with TRBJ2-3; D ambiguous. CDR1 is LNHDA, CDR2 SQIVND, per germline (reference sequence). This CDR3 region has 14 residues. The V and J ends lost 4 bases and 1 base respectively, with 9 bases between them. The CDR3 here is CASSTRSGTDTQYF. CDR3 DNA sequence: TGTGCCAGTAGTACCCGCAGCGGCACAGATACGCAGTATTTT.

The chain uses TRBV6-1 and TRBJ1-1; TRBD1 matches at 9 bases. This CDR3 contains 15 residues. Germline assignment: CDR1 MNHNS and CDR2 SASEGT. The junction had 2 bases not matched to a gene; V was cut back by 2 bases and J by 1 base. CDR3 coding DNA: TGTGCCAGCAGTGAACAGACAGGGGGGAACACTGAAGCTTTCTTT. Translated: CASSEQTGGNTEAFF.

The rearrangement uses TRBV6-1 and TRBJ2-3; TRBD2 matches at 9 bases. The CDR3 extends over 16 amino acids. From germline, CDR1 is MNHNS and CDR2 SASEGT. With 2 bases clipped from V and 3 bases from J, the junction kept 6 bases outside the gene matches. DNA for the CDR3: TGTGCCAGCAGTGAACGGCTAGCGGGAAGGACAGATACGCAGTATTTT. Translated, it gives CASSERLAGRTDTQYF.

Remarks on this clone: This CDR3 is also generated by other DNA sequences in the sample. This rearrangement joins TRBV6-1 to TRBJ1-5; D is possibly TRBD1 (5 bases). V was trimmed by 3 bases and J by 5 bases, leaving 17 bases between them. Germline V gene data show CDR1 as MNHNS and CDR2 as SASEGT. This CDR3 comprises 16 residues. The CDR3 protein is CASSEARLDNYQPQHF. In DNA form, the CDR3 reads TGTGCCAGCAGTGAGGCGCGTTTGGACAATTATCAGCCCCAGCATTTT.

This chain joins TRBV7-9 and TRBJ2-3, with 7 bases lining up with TRBD2. The length of the CDR3 is 14 residues. Looked up from germline, CDR1 is SEHNR and CDR2 is FQNEAQ (reference sequence). Trimming cost V 5 bases and J 3 bases; bases outside gene matches: 5. The CDR3 spells CASSPWRGTDTQYF. The CDR3 bases are TGTGCCAGCAGCCCCTGGCGGGGGACAGATACGCAGTATTTT.

The chain combines TRBV28 with TRBJ1-2; weak D call: TRBD1 (5 bases). The V end lost 5 bases, the J end lost 2 bases, and 15 bases lay between the germline ends. The CDR3 loop spans 15 amino acids. Germline V gene lookup returns CDR1 MDHEN and CDR2 SYDVKM. CDR3 sequence (DNA): TGTGCCAGCAGTCCCCCCCCCGCAGGGAACTATGGCTACACCTTC. It encodes CASSPPPAGNYGYTF.

The rearrangement links TRBV5-1 to TRBJ1-2, with 11 bases lining up with TRBD1. CDR1 and CDR2 from the germline V gene are SGHRS and YFSETQ. The CDR3 has 13 amino acids. V trimming: 7 bases; J trimming: 2 bases; junction bases outside the gene matches: 1. CDR3 amino acids: CASGTGGNYGYTF. In DNA form, the CDR3 reads TGCGCCAGCGGGACAGGGGGGAACTATGGCTACACCTTC.

This rearrangement joins TRBV21-1 to TRBJ2-7; TRBD2 was called by the table and not checked on the DNA. TRBV21-1 corresponds to a pseudogene. The CDR3 runs 15 residues. The CDR3 nucleotides read TGTGCCAGCAGCAACCTAGCGGATTTTCCCTACGAGCAGTACTTC. Its protein is CASSNLADFPYEQYF.

The chain uses TRBV5-1 and TRBJ1-4, with D possibly TRBD1 on 5 matching bases. Trimming took off 7 bases at V and 7 bases at J, with 14 bases between the two ends. The CDR3 runs 13 residues. Germline V lookup: CDR1 SGHRS, CDR2 YFSETQ. Written as DNA, the CDR3 is TGCGCCAGCTCCCGGACACTCGGTGAAAAACTGTTTTTT. As protein: CASSRTLGEKLFF.

The chain combines TRBV29-1 with TRBJ2-3; D is perhaps TRBD2 (6 bases). Trimming cost V 3 bases and J 6 bases, with 13 bases left between them. Germline V gene sequence: CDR1 SQVTM, CDR2 ANQGSEA. The CDR3 spans 13 residues. The CDR3 loop is CSVDSAGMDTQYF. In nucleotides, the CDR3 is TGCAGCGTTGATAGCGCGGGGATGGATACGCAGTATTTT.

The chain joins TRBV30 to TRBJ2-3; a weak D match, TRBD2 (6 bases). This CDR3 has 13 amino acids. The germline V gene encodes CDR1 GTSNPN and CDR2 SVGIG (reference sequence). V lost 5 bases and J 3 bases, leaving 12 bases between the germline ends. DNA for the CDR3: TGTGCCTGGGCTAGCGATCGGACAGATACGCAGTATTTT. As protein: CAWASDRTDTQYF.

This chain connects TRBV5-4 to TRBJ2-7; 7 nucleotides agree with TRBD1. Germline V CDR1 and CDR2: SGHNT, YYREEE (reference sequence). The CDR3 has 15 amino acids. V shed 4 bases, J shed 4 bases, and the junction held 11 bases outside the gene matches. The CDR3 region is CASSRDRDNVYEQYF. CDR3 sequence (DNA): TGTGCCAGCAGCCGAGACAGGGATAACGTTTACGAGCAGTACTTC.

The rearrangement links TRBV28 to TRBJ2-7, with D possibly matching TRBD1 (5 bases). The CDR3 runs 14 residues. Between the trimmed V and J ends, which lost 7 bases and 3 bases, there was a span of 16 bases. CDR1 MDHEN and CDR2 SYDVKM come from the germline V gene. As DNA, the CDR3 is TGTGCCAGCAATACAGGCACCTCCTTCTACGAGCAGTACTTC. It is translated as CASNTGTSFYEQYF. The full variable domain, its missing parts supplied by reference TRBV28 and TRBJ2-7, is DVKVTQSSRYLVKRTGEKVFLECVQDMDHENMFWYRQDPGLGLRLIYFSYDVKMKEKGDIPEGYSVSREKKERFSLILESASTNQTSMYLCASNTGTSFYEQYFGPGTRLTVT.

This clone has a single count. One end of the junction fails to match germline, which may point to a read error. The chain couples TRBV4-1 to TRBJ2-4; possibly TRBD2 for D (5 bases). Germline CDR1 is MGHRA and CDR2 is YSYEKL. The CDR3 extends over 16 amino acids. In DNA, the CDR3 is TGCGCCAGCAGCCAAGATCCCTCGCTAGCCAAAAACAGTCAGTACTTC. Translation: CASSQDPSLAKNSQYF.

The rearrangement links TRBV28 to TRBJ2-7; tentative D call: TRBD2 (5 bases). The CDR3 has 13 amino acids. Germline CDR1 MDHEN, CDR2 SYDVKM. V was cut by 6 bases and J by 2 bases, with 11 bases left in between. CDR3 bases: TGTGCCAGCAGGCTGGCCGGGGCCTACGAGCAGTACTTC. It codes for CASRLAGAYEQYF.

This chain connects TRBV29-1 to TRBJ2-1, with D maybe TRBD1 (6 bases). The CDR3 runs 14 residues. The germline V gene encodes CDR1 SQVTM and CDR2 ANQGSEA. V lost 6 bases, J lost 0 bases, and 12 bases lay in between. The CDR3 coding sequence is TGCAGCGTCGCGCAGGGGAGCTCCTACAATGAGCAGTTCTTC. It translates to CSVAQGSSYNEQFF.

The sample holds a few counts of this clone. The CDR3 DNA is TGCGCCAGCAGCAACGGACAGGGAAACACTGAAGCTTTCTTT. Its translation is CASSNGQGNTEAFF. V and J are TRBV5-1 and TRBJ1-1, with 8 bases that match TRBD1. CDR1 and CDR2 from the germline V gene are SGHRS and YFSETQ. V lost 4 bases and J lost 2; bases outside the gene matches: 4. The CDR3 totals 14 residues.

V gene TRBV5-6 combines with J gene TRBJ2-7, with 7 bases aligning to TRBD1. V shed 3 bases, J shed 2 bases, and the junction held 5 bases outside the gene matches. The CDR3 contains 14 residues. Germline loops: CDR1 SGHDT, CDR2 YYEEEE. The CDR3 DNA reads as TGTGCCAGCAGCTGGGACAGAAGTCCCTACGAGCAGTACTTC. This codes for CASSWDRSPYEQYF.

V usage is TRBV6-6 and J usage is TRBJ2-7, with D possibly matching TRBD1 (5 bases). The CDR3 covers 12 residues. V was clipped by 6 bases and J by 7 bases, with 13 bases between them. Germline loops: CDR1 MNHNY, CDR2 SVGAGI (reference sequence). CDR3 bases: TGTGCCAGCAGCCCACTACCAGGGGAGCAGTACTTC. This translates into CASSPLPGEQYF.

The chain joins TRBV4-2 to TRBJ2-7; TRBD2 might be the D (7 bases). The V and J ends lost 0 bases and 7 bases respectively, with 19 bases between them. Germline loops: CDR1 LGHNA, CDR2 YNFKEQ. CDR3 size: 16 residues. This CDR3 reads CASSQDLRGGAGEQYF. The CDR3 DNA reads as TGTGCCAGCAGCCAAGATCTTAGAGGGGGGGCGGGTGAGCAGTACTTC.

This chain joins TRBV5-1 and TRBJ2-1; the D is unclear. Germline CDR1 reads SGHRS; CDR2 reads YFSETQ. V dropped 0 bases and J dropped 4 bases, with 11 bases sitting between them. The CDR3 totals 15 residues. CDR3 in amino acids: CASSLVSAGYNEQFF. The CDR3 DNA sequence: TGCGCCAGCAGCTTGGTATCAGCAGGTTACAATGAGCAGTTCTTC.

The chain employs TRBV7-2 and TRBJ2-2, with a possible D match to TRBD2 (6 bases). Germline V gene sequence: CDR1 SGHTA, CDR2 FQGNSA. The V and J ends lost 5 bases and 4 bases respectively, with 8 bases between them. The CDR3 extends over 13 amino acids. CDR3 in amino acids: CASSGGATGELFF. In DNA, the CDR3 is TGTGCCAGCAGCGGAGGGGCCACCGGGGAGCTGTTTTTT.

The V call is TRBV5-1, the J call TRBJ1-4; D unclear. The CDR3 is 14 residues long. Per germline, CDR1 SGHRS and CDR2 YFSETQ. V dropped 0 bases and J dropped 4 bases, with 7 bases sitting between them. CDR3 in DNA: TGCGCCAGCAGCTTGGAGGGAGTTAATGAAAAACTGTTTTTT. Its translation: CASSLEGVNEKLFF.

The chain employs TRBV27 and TRBJ2-1, with TRBD1 as a possible D gene (6 bases). With 4 bases removed from V and 1 base from J, the gap between germline ends came to 11 bases. The CDR3 has 15 residues. Germline CDR1 reads MNHEY; CDR2 reads SMNVEV (reference sequence). CDR3 loop: CASSSRGGSYNEQFF. The CDR3 DNA reads TGTGCCAGCAGTTCCAGGGGTGGGTCCTACAATGAGCAGTTCTTC.